This TCR beta chain was found in a study of cytomegalovirus exposure and HLA in healthy donors. The CDR3 has 16 residues. The germline V and J ends were trimmed by 4 bases and 1 base, with 14 bases remaining between them. Germline V CDR1 and CDR2: SGHDN, FVKESK. 60 Vbeta and 13 Jbeta primers were used in PCR. Clones were read by immunoSEQ multiplex PCR, and TCRdb kept only the in-frame ones, dropping some. Among some 160,000 clones listed, about 72% were seen once. Sequencing was done on a sample of PBMCs. This TCR derives from a middle-aged man in good health and CMV-seronegative. The chain has TRBV14 and TRBJ1-3; D is unclear. In nucleotides, the CDR3 is TGTGCCAGCAGCCCAAGATTAATGCGGTCTGGAAACACCATATATTTT. It translates to CASSPRLMRSGNTIYF.